The 29 T cell receptor beta chains listed next were all sequenced from one sample in a study of blood T cells in healthy people across ages. Using a J-beta primer mix together with a sample-barcoded 5' primer, a second PCR was run for about 6 to 12 cycles. Each CDR3 protein gets one entry after TCRdb re-called the 5' RACE reads with MiXCR. Of roughly 2 million distinct CDR3 sequences in the sample, 49% are singletons; the top ten hold more than 2%. Source material: blood. Source of these receptors: a woman between 40 and 55 years old in good health.

V is TRBV15 and J is TRBJ2-6, with D maybe TRBD2 (5 bases). Trimming took off 0 bases at V and 3 bases at J, with 12 bases between the two ends. Per the germline V gene, CDR1 is LNHNV and CDR2 is YYDKDF (reference sequence). The CDR3 is 17 amino acids. For the CDR3, the DNA is TGTGCCACCAGCAGAGATCGATTGGGGAGTGGGGCCAACGTCCTGACTTTC. Its protein product is CATSRDRLGSGANVLTF.

A few counts support this clonotype. The rearrangement links TRBV7-2 to TRBJ2-5; perhaps TRBD2 as D (6 bases). The germline gives CDR1 SGHTA, CDR2 FQGNSA. The CDR3 loop spans 15 amino acids. The ends were cut back, 3 bases at V and 4 bases at J, with 15 bases in the middle. CDR3 sequence (DNA): TGTGCCAGCAGCTTGGCGGGGTCAAACCGAGAGACCCAGTACTTC. It yields the protein CASSLAGSNRETQYF.

This clonotype was found once. As DNA, the CDR3 is TGCAGCGTTGATAGGACTAGCGTGGAGACCCAGTTCTTC. The encoded protein is CSVDRTSVETQFF. J is TRBJ2-1 and V is TRBV29-1; 9 bases are shared with TRBD2. This CDR3 has 13 amino acids. From germline, CDR1 is SQVTM and CDR2 ANQGSEA. V shed 3 bases and J 13 bases; nucleotides not matched to a gene: 10.

This clonotype was seen repeatedly, ten times or more. This chain uses TRBV7-2 with TRBJ1-2; D gene ambiguous. The CDR3 sequence is 13 residues long. Germline V lookup: CDR1 SGHTA, CDR2 FQGNSA. Trimming took 1 base from V and 5 from J, leaving 8 bases between them. The CDR3 region has the DNA TGTGCCAGCAGCTTAGGTCTGGGTTATGGCTACACCTTC. It codes for CASSLGLGYGYTF.

This clonotype occurred a few times. V gene TRBV4-2 combines with J gene TRBJ2-3, with TRBD2 matching 7 bases. The V segment lost 2 bases and the J segment 0 bases; nucleotides outside the gene matches: 11. The germline CDR1 and CDR2 sequences are LGHNA and YNFKEQ. The length of the CDR3 is 18 residues. CDR3 amino acids: CASSQLFMSGESTDTQYF. The CDR3 DNA reads as TGTGCCAGCAGCCAACTATTTATGAGCGGGGAGAGCACAGATACGCAGTATTTT.

This clonotype was counted only a few times. The V and J genes are TRBV12-3 or TRBV12-4 and TRBJ1-4; D gene uncertain. Deletions cut 3 bases from V and 5 bases from J, with 13 bases between. CDR3 length: 15 amino acids. CDR3 nucleotide sequence: TGTGCCAGCAGTTTGCTGGGTCCTCTCAATGAAAAACTGTTTTTT. Residues: CASSLLGPLNEKLFF.

The chain carries TRBV7-2 and TRBJ1-2; maybe TRBD1 (5 bases). The V gene lost 3 bases and the J gene lost 8 bases, with 16 bases spanning the gap. Germline V gene data show CDR1 as SGHTA and CDR2 as FQGNSA. The CDR3 is 14 residues long. CDR3 in DNA: TGTGCCAGCAGCTTTCAGGGTCACTCGGGCGGCTACACCTTC. Translated, it gives CASSFQGHSGGYTF.

The chain joins TRBV7-9 to TRBJ1-4, with 7 bases lining up with TRBD1. The CDR3 has 14 residues. The germline V gene has CDR1 SEHNR and CDR2 FQNEAQ (reference sequence). V was pared by 4 bases and J by 6 bases, with 5 bases of the junction left unmatched. CDR3 region: CASSSDRKHEKLFF. CDR3 DNA: TGTGCCAGCAGCTCGGACAGGAAGCATGAAAAACTGTTTTTT. Variable domain in full (rest from reference TRBV7-9 and TRBJ1-4): DTGVSQNPRHKITKRGQNVTFRCDPISEHNRLYWYRQTLGQGPEFLTYFQNEAQLEKSRLLSDRFSAERPKGSFSTLEIQRTEQGDSAMYLCASSSDRKHEKLFFGSGTQLSVL.

The chain employs TRBV3-1 and TRBJ2-3; 13 bases map to TRBD2. V lost 1 base to trimming and J lost 0 bases; unmatched junction nucleotides: 10. The CDR3 is 20 amino acids. Germline lookup yields CDR1 LGHDT and CDR2 YNNKEL (reference sequence). The CDR3 is CASSQVALGTSGDSTDTQYF. CDR3 nucleotides: TGTGCCAGCAGCCAAGTTGCCCTTGGGACTAGCGGGGACAGCACAGATACGCAGTATTTT.

This chain uses TRBV6-6 with TRBJ2-1; D is ambiguous. Germline-derived CDR1 and CDR2 are MNHNY and SVGAGI (reference sequence). V dropped 3 bases and J dropped 5 bases, with 11 bases sitting between them. The CDR3 sequence is 14 residues long. The DNA for the CDR3 is TGTGCCAGCAGTTATAGGGCTGGCAACAATGAGCAGTTCTTC. It specifies CASSYRAGNNEQFF.

This rearrangement joins TRBV20-1 to TRBJ2-1; D is perhaps TRBD2 (5 bases). From germline, CDR1 is DFQATT and CDR2 SNEGSKA (reference sequence). V lost 6 bases to trimming and J lost 7 bases, with 19 bases between them. CDR3 size: 14 residues. This CDR3 reads CSALRSGLWNEQFF. CDR3 bases: TGCAGTGCCCTCCGCAGCGGCCTTTGGAATGAGCAGTTCTTC.

This clonotype showed up just once. One end of the junction is discordant with germline, which a read error may explain. This chain connects TRBV20-1 to TRBJ2-2, with unresolved D. In germline, CDR1 is DFQATT, CDR2 SNEGSKA (reference sequence). This CDR3 has 15 amino acids. The CDR3 coding sequence is TGCAGTGCTCGAGATCAGGCCTCGTATATCGGGGAGCTGTTTTTT. It is translated as CSARDQASYIGELFF.

This clonotype occurred a few times. The V gene is TRBV6-5, the J gene TRBJ2-1; 8 bases are a match to TRBD2. The CDR3 covers 17 residues. The J segment lost 4 bases and the V segment lost 2 bases, leaving 10 bases of the junction unmatched. Germline V gene lookup returns CDR1 MNHEY and CDR2 SVGAGI. CDR3 region: CASSYPESGGAYNEQFF. CDR3 DNA: TGTGCCAGCAGTTACCCCGAATCCGGGGGGGCGTACAATGAGCAGTTCTTC.

V usage is TRBV20-1 and J usage is TRBJ2-3, with D perhaps given as TRBD1 or TRBD2 (6 bases each). This CDR3 is built from 13 residues. Germline CDR1 is DFQATT and CDR2 is SNEGSKA (reference sequence). Trimming shortened V by 3 bases and J by 5 bases, and 12 bases separated the two germline ends. The CDR3 loop reads CSASRGQIDTQYF. In DNA, the CDR3 is TGCAGTGCTAGCCGGGGGCAAATAGATACGCAGTATTTT.

This chain joins TRBV6-6 and TRBJ2-1; possibly TRBD2 for D (6 bases). CDR3 size: 15 residues. Looked up from germline, CDR1 is MNHNY and CDR2 is SVGAGI (reference sequence). Deletions cut 5 bases from V and 8 bases from J, with 19 bases between. The CDR3 DNA sequence: TGTGCCAGCAGTGGGGGGTCAGGGTATGGATATGAGCAGTTCTTC. It specifies CASSGGSGYGYEQFF.

This chain links TRBV6-5 with TRBJ2-5; TRBD2 might be the D (6 bases). CDR1 and CDR2 (germline): MNHEY, SVGAGI. The V gene lost 5 bases and the J gene lost 2 bases, with 15 bases spanning the gap. This CDR3 has 15 residues. CDR3 loop: CASSNRGAFQETQYF. The CDR3 DNA reads TGTGCCAGCAGTAATCGCGGGGCCTTTCAAGAGACCCAGTACTTC.

The chain carries TRBV11-1 and TRBJ2-3, with D possibly matching TRBD2 (7 bases). The CDR3 is 15 amino acids. V lost 5 bases to trimming and J lost 1 base, with 13 bases between them. Germline values: CDR1 SGHAT, CDR2 FQDESV (reference sequence). The CDR3 nucleotides are TGTGCCAGCAGCAGCGGGACACCCCGCACAGATACGCAGTATTTT. It translates to CASSSGTPRTDTQYF.

This clonotype is a singleton in its sample. The V call is TRBV12-3 or TRBV12-4, the J call TRBJ1-5; D unclear. The CDR3 sequence is 13 residues long. V gave up 8 bases and J gave up 3 bases, with 11 bases separating them. The DNA of the CDR3 is TGTGCCAGCGCCGGGGTCAACAATCAGCCCCAGCATTTT. Amino acids: CASAGVNNQPQHF.

J is TRBJ1-6 and V is TRBV27; D may be TRBD1 (5 bases). The CDR3 is made up of 14 amino acids. Between the trimmed V and J ends, which lost 3 bases and 7 bases, there was a span of 10 bases. Germline V gene lookup returns CDR1 MNHEY and CDR2 SMNVEV (reference sequence). The CDR3 DNA sequence: TGTGCCAGCAGTTTCTGGGGGGTAAATTCACCCCTCCACTTT. Translating gives CASSFWGVNSPLHF.

This clonotype occurred many times. V gene TRBV12-3 or TRBV12-4 combines with J gene TRBJ2-7, with D perhaps being TRBD1 or TRBD2 (6 bases each). Trimming removed 2 bases at V and 0 bases at J, with 8 bases between. This CDR3 spans 14 amino acids. The CDR3 DNA reads as TGTGCCAGCAGTTTAAGGGGGGACTCCTACGAGCAGTACTTC. Amino acids: CASSLRGDSYEQYF.

The chain combines TRBV20-1 with TRBJ1-6; 10 bases match TRBD1. Germline trimming cut 0 bases from V and 7 bases from J; bases unmatched to any gene: 3. This CDR3 has 15 residues. In germline, CDR1 is DFQATT, CDR2 SNEGSKA (reference sequence). The CDR3 loop is CSARDPGQGNSPLHF. CDR3 in DNA: TGCAGTGCTAGAGACCCGGGACAGGGGAATTCACCCCTCCACTTT.

This chain links TRBV20-1 with TRBJ2-7, with 7 bases identical to TRBD1. V lost 6 bases and J lost 5; bases outside the gene matches: 13. This CDR3 contains 14 residues. Germline V gene lookup returns CDR1 DFQATT and CDR2 SNEGSKA (reference sequence). The CDR3 here is CSAPVPTGFHEQYF. DNA of the CDR3: TGCAGTGCCCCCGTCCCGACAGGGTTTCACGAGCAGTACTTC.

V gene TRBV5-1 combines with J gene TRBJ2-7; the D call may be TRBD1 or TRBD2 (5 bases each). The germline V and J ends were trimmed by 0 bases and 7 bases, with 26 bases remaining between them. The germline V gene has CDR1 SGHRS and CDR2 YFSETQ. The length of the CDR3 is 18 residues. Written as DNA, the CDR3 is TGCGCCAGCAGCTTGGTGGAAGGGACCATTAACCCCACGGGAGAGCAGTACTTC. It codes for CASSLVEGTINPTGEQYF.

This clonotype is a singleton in its sample. V and J are TRBV20-1 and TRBJ2-5; no clear D. This CDR3 is built from 12 residues. Deletions cut 5 bases from V and 5 bases from J, with 12 bases between. Germline V lookup: CDR1 DFQATT, CDR2 SNEGSKA (reference sequence). The chain's CDR3 is CSAQLIGETQYF. The CDR3 nucleotides read TGCAGTGCTCAACTGATAGGCGAGACCCAGTACTTC.

This clonotype was picked up a small number of times. V usage is TRBV27 and J usage is TRBJ2-3; a weak D match, TRBD2 (6 bases). V was pared by 3 bases and J by 0 bases, with 16 bases between. The CDR3 contains 17 residues. The germline V gene has CDR1 MNHEY and CDR2 SMNVEV (reference sequence). This CDR3 reads CASSFGLPSSSTDTQYF. The DNA for the CDR3 is TGTGCCAGCAGTTTCGGACTACCTAGTTCTAGCACAGATACGCAGTATTTT.

V gene TRBV13 combines with J gene TRBJ2-3, with D tentatively TRBD2 (5 bases). The CDR3 spans 15 residues. Germline CDR1 is PRHDT and CDR2 is FYEKMQ (reference sequence). Trimming took off 0 bases at V and 0 bases at J, with 7 bases between the two ends. CDR3 residues: CASSLGADSTDTQYF. The DNA for the CDR3 is TGTGCCAGCAGCTTAGGAGCGGATAGCACAGATACGCAGTATTTT. The whole variable domain, remainder taken from reference TRBV13 and TRBJ2-3, is AAGVIQSPRHLIKEKRETATLKCYPIPRHDTVYWYQQGPGQDPQFLISFYEKMQSDKGSIPDRFSAQQFSDYHSELNMSSLELGDSALYFCASSLGADSTDTQYFGPGTRLTVL.

This clonotype was seen at least ten times. This rearrangement joins TRBV12-3 or TRBV12-4 to TRBJ2-7, with D tentatively TRBD2 (6 bases). V gave up 0 bases and J gave up 3 bases, with 9 bases separating them. The CDR3 extends over 14 amino acids. The CDR3 reads CASSLAGGRYEQYF. In nucleotides, the CDR3 is TGTGCCAGCAGTTTAGCGGGAGGCCGCTACGAGCAGTACTTC.

The chain joins TRBV20-1 to TRBJ2-7; D gene ambiguous. This CDR3 contains 14 residues. Germline V gene sequence: CDR1 DFQATT, CDR2 SNEGSKA (reference sequence). V was clipped by 5 bases and J by 0 bases, with 14 bases between them. The CDR3 reads CSAQIDGFSYEQYF. DNA for the CDR3: TGCAGTGCTCAGATAGACGGTTTCTCCTACGAGCAGTACTTC.

The chain links TRBV2 to TRBJ2-3; 7 positions match TRBD2. The V segment lost 2 bases and the J segment 4 bases; nucleotides outside the gene matches: 6. Germline V gene sequence: CDR1 SNHLY, CDR2 FYNNEI. The CDR3 is made up of 15 amino acids. CDR3 residues: CASSEPPTSADTQYF. The CDR3 region has the DNA TGTGCCAGCAGTGAACCGCCAACTAGCGCAGATACGCAGTATTTT.